The rows below give T cell receptor beta chains drawn from one sample of a study of technical replicates of blood from a handful of donors. The data were produced by immunoSEQ multiplex PCR, yet TCRdb's version contains in-frame clones alone and is incomplete. The repertoire holds about 100,000 clones, about 94% seen once, with roughly 0.22% in the top ten. The sample taken for sequencing was T cells isolated from PBMCs. All receptors derive from a human donor in good health. Each CDR3 is given with its conserved first and last residue. The D gene is left open where the match is weak. Some rows mark clone size as missing; the rest say once, few, many or name a class of expanded clone.

TRBJ2-5,TRBD2,15,.,TRBV4-2,TGTGCCAGCAGCCGGACTAGCGGGGGGGCAGAGACCCAGTACTTC,CASSRTSGGAETQYF
TRBJ1-2,TRBD1,14,.,TRBV6-1,TGTGCCAGCAGTTCCCCCAGGGGGCTATATGGCTACACCTTC,CASSSPRGLYGYTF
TRBJ2-3,.,14,.,TRBV7-9,TGTGCCAGCAGCTTGCGACAGAGCACAGATACGCAGTATTTT,CASSLRQSTDTQYF
TRBJ1-2,TRBD1,15,.,TRBV5-1,TGCGCCAGCAGCTTCGATACAGGGGAGGACTATGGCTACACCTTC,CASSFDTGEDYGYTF
TRBJ2-7,.,13,.,TRBV11-2,TGTGCCAGCAGCTTAGATCGGGGATACGAGCAGTACTTC,CASSLDRGYEQYF
TRBJ2-1,TRBD2,15,.,TRBV6-5,TGTGCCAGCAGTTATTTGACTAGCGGGAGTAGCGAGCAGTTCTTC,CASSYLTSGSSEQFF
TRBJ1-1,TRBD1,13,.,TRBV9,TGTGCCAGCAGCGTAGTAGGACAGGCTGAAGCTTTCTTT,CASSVVGQAEAFF
TRBJ2-3,TRBD2,14,.,TRBV27,TGTGCCAGCAATTCAGCGGGAGGAGGGGATACGCAGTATTTT,CASNSAGGGDTQYF
TRBJ2-2,TRBD2,14,.,TRBV12-5,TGTGCTAGTGGTCCGGGAGGGTACACCGGGGAGCTGTTTTTT,CASGPGGYTGELFF
TRBJ1-2,.,14,.,TRBV9,TGTGCCAGCAGCGTAGTCTACTCAGAAGCGGGCTACACCTTC,CASSVVYSEAGYTF
TRBJ1-1,TRBD1,15,.,TRBV25-1,TGTGCCAGCAGTGAGGACGGACAGGGAAGGACTGAAGCTTTCTTT,CASSEDGQGRTEAFF
TRBJ1-5,.,16,once,TRBV19,TGTGCCAGTAGTATTGGGCGACAGGTCTTAAATCAGCCCCAGCATTTT,CASSIGRQVLNQPQHF
TRBJ1-2,.,16,.,TRBV9,TGTGCCAGCAGCGACATAACCCAGAGGGCTAACTATGGCTACACCTTC,CASSDITQRANYGYTF
TRBJ1-2,TRBD1,15,once,TRBV27,TGTGCCAGCAGTTTATCGTCCCAGGGGGCGGGGGGCTACACCTTC,CASSLSSQGAGGYTF
TRBJ1-5,.,13,once,TRBV6-1,TGTGCCAGCAGTTTACCAGGCAATCAGCCCCAGCATTTT,CASSLPGNQPQHF
TRBJ2-3,TRBD2,15,few,TRBV10-3,TGTGCCATCAGTGGACTAGCGGGAGCCCAAGATACGCAGTATTTT,CAISGLAGAQDTQYF
TRBJ2-5,TRBD1,11,.,TRBV20-1,TGCAGTGCAGACAGGGGAGAGACCCAGTACTTC,CSADRGETQYF
TRBJ2-3,TRBD2,15,.,TRBV6-5,TGTGCCAGCAGACAATTAGCGGGGGCGACAGATACGCAGTATTTT,CASRQLAGATDTQYF
TRBJ2-2,.,15,.,TRBV5-1,TGCGCCAGCAACCCGCGGACAGAACATACCGGGGAGCTGTTTTTT,CASNPRTEHTGELFF
TRBJ1-5,.,16,.,TRBV4-1,TGCGCCAGCAGCCAAATCTTAAGGGGCAACAATCAGCCCCAGCATTTT,CASSQILRGNNQPQHF
TRBJ2-6,TRBD2,17,.,TRBV7-9,TGTGCCAGCAGCTTACTAGCGGTGCTCTCGGGGGCCAACGTCCTGACTTTC,CASSLLAVLSGANVLTF
TRBJ1-1,.,13,few,TRBV5-1,TGCGCCAGCAGCTTGTTCCGGAGCACTGAAGCTTTCTTT,CASSLFRSTEAFF
TRBJ2-7,.,14,.,TRBV27,TGTGCCAGCAGTCTCGGCAGCGGCCACTACGAGCAGTACTTC,CASSLGSGHYEQYF
TRBJ1-2,.,14,.,TRBV19,TGTGCCAGTAAGGTCTTGGGGCAGAACTATGGCTACACCTTC,CASKVLGQNYGYTF
TRBJ2-7,.,14,.,TRBV6-1,TGTGCCAGCAGTGTGGGCACCGTTCCCTACGAGCAGTACTTC,CASSVGTVPYEQYF
TRBJ1-3,.,15,.,TRBV5-4,TGTGCCAGCAGCCCCGCACCCGGGTCTGGAAACACCATATATTTT,CASSPAPGSGNTIYF
TRBJ2-5,.,14,.,TRBV5-4,TGTGCCAGCAGCTATGCGGGCGGTGGGGAGACCCAGTACTTC,CASSYAGGGETQYF
TRBJ1-2,TRBD1,15,.,TRBV30,TGTGTCTCGGGGCGGACAGGGTCCACGTACTATGGCTACACCTTC,CVSGRTGSTYYGYTF
TRBJ2-1,.,18,.,TRBV7-8,TGTGCCAGCAGCTTAGCGCAATCGGCAGGGATCCTCTACAATGAGCAGTTCTTC,CASSLAQSAGILYNEQFF
TRBJ2-1,TRBD1,16,.,TRBV19,TGTGCCAGTAGTACGGGACAGAGAAGCTCCTACAATGAGCAGTTCTTC,CASSTGQRSSYNEQFF
TRBJ2-1,.,14,.,TRBV5-1,TGCGCCAGCAGCTTGGGGACAGAAAATGGTCCGCAGTTCTTC,CASSLGTENGPQFF
TRBJ2-2,.,13,.,TRBV7-9,TGTGCCAGCAGATTACAGGGTGCCGGGGAGCTGTTTTTT,CASRLQGAGELFF
TRBJ2-7,TRBD2,16,once,TRBV11-2,TGTGCCAGCAGCTTGGCACCGGGACTAGCGGCTTACGAGCAGTACTTC,CASSLAPGLAAYEQYF
TRBJ1-2,.,16,.,TRBV30,TGTGCCTGGGTCCTAGAGATGGGGCGCCGGCGGTATGGCTACACCTTC,CAWVLEMGRRRYGYTF
TRBJ1-2,.,13,.,TRBV5-5,TGTGCCAGCAGCTTGGTCCAGTCGGGTGGCTACACCTTC,CASSLVQSGGYTF
TRBJ2-3,TRBD1,14,.,TRBV10-3,TGTGCCATCAGCCCCGGGACAGGGCCAGATACGCAGTATTTT,CAISPGTGPDTQYF
TRBJ1-5,TRBD1,13,.,TRBV5-1,TGCGCCAGCAGTAAAAACAGGGGACAGCCCCAGCATTTT,CASSKNRGQPQHF
TRBJ2-1,.,14,.,TRBV2,TGTGCCAGCAGTGACTTGGCGGAATTGAATGAGCAGTTCTTC,CASSDLAELNEQFF
TRBJ1-5,.,12,.,TRBV14,TGTGCCAGCAGCCTCCTGAATCAGCCCCAGCATTTT,CASSLLNQPQHF
TRBJ2-1,TRBD2,14,once,TRBV7-8,TGTGCCAGCAGCCTTAGCGGGAGGGAGAGTGAGCAGTTCTTC,CASSLSGRESEQFF
TRBJ2-7,TRBD1,11,.,TRBV29-1,TGCAGCGTCGGGACAGGGCCCGAGCAGTACTTC,CSVGTGPEQYF
TRBJ2-4,.,17,.,TRBV21-1,TGTGCCAGCAGCACCCCGGGGGGTGGAGGCGCCAAAAACATTCAGTACTTC,CASSTPGGGGAKNIQYF
TRBJ1-3,TRBD1,16,.,TRBV10-3,TGTGCCATCAGTGAGGCTAGACAGGGGCTTGGAAACACCATATATTTT,CAISEARQGLGNTIYF
TRBJ1-2,TRBD1,15,.,TRBV15,TGTGCCACCAGCGCCAACAGGGGGGGCAACTATGGCTACACCTTC,CATSANRGGNYGYTF
TRBJ1-5,.,12,.,TRBV6-6,TGTGCCAGCAGTTTAACTAATCAGCCCCAGCATTTT,CASSLTNQPQHF
TRBJ2-1,TRBD2,16,.,TRBV15,TGTGCCACCAGCTATGAGGGCGGGAGTTCGTACAATGAGCAGTTCTTC,CATSYEGGSSYNEQFF
TRBJ2-3,.,14,.,TRBV10-3,TGTGCCATCAGTGATCAGTCGGGGACAGATACGCAGTATTTT,CAISDQSGTDTQYF